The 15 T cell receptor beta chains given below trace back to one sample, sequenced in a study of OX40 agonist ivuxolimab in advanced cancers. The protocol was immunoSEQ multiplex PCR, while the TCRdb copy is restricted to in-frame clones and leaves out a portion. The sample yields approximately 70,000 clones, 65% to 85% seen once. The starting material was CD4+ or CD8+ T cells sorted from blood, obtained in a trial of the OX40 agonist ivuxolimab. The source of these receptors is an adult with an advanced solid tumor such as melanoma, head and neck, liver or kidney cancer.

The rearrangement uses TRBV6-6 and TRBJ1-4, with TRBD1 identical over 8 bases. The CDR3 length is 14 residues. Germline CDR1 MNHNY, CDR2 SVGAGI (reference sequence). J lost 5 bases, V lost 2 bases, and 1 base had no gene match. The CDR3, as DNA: TGTGCCAGCAGTTACGCAGGGGGCAATGAAAAACTGTTTTTT. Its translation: CASSYAGGNEKLFF.

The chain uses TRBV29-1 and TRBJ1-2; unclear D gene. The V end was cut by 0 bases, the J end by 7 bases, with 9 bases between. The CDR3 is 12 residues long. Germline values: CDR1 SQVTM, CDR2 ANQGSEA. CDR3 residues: CSVEEYSRGYTF. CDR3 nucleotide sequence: TGCAGCGTTGAAGAATACTCCCGTGGCTACACCTTC.

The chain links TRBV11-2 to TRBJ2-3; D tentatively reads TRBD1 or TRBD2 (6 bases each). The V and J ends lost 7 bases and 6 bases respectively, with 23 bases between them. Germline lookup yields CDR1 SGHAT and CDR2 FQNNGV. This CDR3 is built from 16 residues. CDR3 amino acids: CASIGVGGLTLDTQYF. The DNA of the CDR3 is TGTGCCAGCATTGGGGTAGGGGGGCTGACTTTGGATACGCAGTATTTT.

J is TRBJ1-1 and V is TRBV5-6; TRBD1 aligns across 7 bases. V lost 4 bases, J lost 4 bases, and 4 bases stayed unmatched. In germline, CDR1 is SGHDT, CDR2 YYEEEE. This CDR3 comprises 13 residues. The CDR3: CASSQAGGTEAFF. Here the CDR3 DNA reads TGTGCCAGCAGCCAAGCAGGGGGCACTGAAGCTTTCTTT.

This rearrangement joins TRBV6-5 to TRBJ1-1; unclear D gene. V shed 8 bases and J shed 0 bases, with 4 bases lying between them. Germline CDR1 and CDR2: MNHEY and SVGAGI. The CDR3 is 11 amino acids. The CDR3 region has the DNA TGTGCCAGCTCCATGAACACTGAAGCTTTCTTT. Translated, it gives CASSMNTEAFF.

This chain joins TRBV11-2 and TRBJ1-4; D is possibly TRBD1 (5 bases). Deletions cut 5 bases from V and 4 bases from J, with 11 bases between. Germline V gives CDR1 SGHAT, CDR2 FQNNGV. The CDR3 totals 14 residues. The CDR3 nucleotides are TGTGCCAGCAGCCAGGGAGCGCTTAATGAAAAACTGTTTTTT. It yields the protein CASSQGALNEKLFF.

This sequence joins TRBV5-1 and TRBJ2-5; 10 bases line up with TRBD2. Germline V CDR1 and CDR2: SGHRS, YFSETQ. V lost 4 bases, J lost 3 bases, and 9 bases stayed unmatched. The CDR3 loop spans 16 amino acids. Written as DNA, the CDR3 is TGCGCCAGCAGCCCGGCGGGACTAGCGTGGGAAGAGACCCAGTACTTC. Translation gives CASSPAGLAWEETQYF. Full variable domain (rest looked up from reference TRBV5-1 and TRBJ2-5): KAGVTQTPRYLIKTRGQQVTLSCSPISGHRSVSWYQQTPGQGLQFLFEYFSETQRNKGNFPGRFSGRQFSNSRSEMNVSTLELGDSALYLCASSPAGLAWEETQYFGPGTRLLVL.

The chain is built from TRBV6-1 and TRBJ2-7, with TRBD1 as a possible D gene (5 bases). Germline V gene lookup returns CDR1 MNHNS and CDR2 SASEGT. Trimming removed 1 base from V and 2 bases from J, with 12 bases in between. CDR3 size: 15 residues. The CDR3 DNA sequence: TGTGCCAGCAGTGAAGACAGTAGGGGAACCTACGAGCAGTACTTC. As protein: CASSEDSRGTYEQYF.

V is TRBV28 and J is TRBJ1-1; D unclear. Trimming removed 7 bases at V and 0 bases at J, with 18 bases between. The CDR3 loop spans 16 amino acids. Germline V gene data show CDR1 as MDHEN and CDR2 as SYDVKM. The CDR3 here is CASKSRRNLMNTEAFF. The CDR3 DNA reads TGTGCCAGCAAATCCCGACGGAACCTCATGAACACTGAAGCTTTCTTT.

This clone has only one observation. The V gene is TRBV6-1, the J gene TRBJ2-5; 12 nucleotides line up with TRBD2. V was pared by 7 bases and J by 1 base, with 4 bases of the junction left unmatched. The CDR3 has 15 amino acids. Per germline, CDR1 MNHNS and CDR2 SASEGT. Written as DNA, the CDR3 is TGTGCCAGCAATCCGGGACTAGCGGGCCAAGAGACCCAGTACTTC. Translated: CASNPGLAGQETQYF.

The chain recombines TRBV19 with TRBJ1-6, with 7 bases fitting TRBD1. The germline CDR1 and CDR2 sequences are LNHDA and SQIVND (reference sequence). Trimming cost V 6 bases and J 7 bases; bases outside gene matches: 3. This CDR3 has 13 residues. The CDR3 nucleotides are TGTGCCAGTAGCCGGGACAGAAATTCACCCCTCCACTTT. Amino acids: CASSRDRNSPLHF.

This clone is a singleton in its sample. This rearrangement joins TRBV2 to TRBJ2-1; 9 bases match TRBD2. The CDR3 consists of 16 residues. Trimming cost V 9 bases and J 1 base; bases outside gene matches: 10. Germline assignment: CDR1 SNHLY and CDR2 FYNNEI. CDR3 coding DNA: TGTGCCAGAGGAGCGCGGGGGGGCAGGTCCTACAATGAGCAGTTCTTC. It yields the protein CARGARGGRSYNEQFF.

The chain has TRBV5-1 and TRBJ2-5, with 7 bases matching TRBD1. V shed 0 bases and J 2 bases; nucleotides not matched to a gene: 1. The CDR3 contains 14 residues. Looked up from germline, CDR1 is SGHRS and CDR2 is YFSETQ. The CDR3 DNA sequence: TGCGCCAGCAGCTTGGGGACAGGACAAGAGACCCAGTACTTC. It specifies CASSLGTGQETQYF.

CDR3 in DNA: TGTGCCAGCAGCCCCACAGGGTTGGCACGTCGGACCCAGTACTTC. Translation: CASSPTGLARRTQYF. The rearrangement uses TRBV27 and TRBJ2-5; D might be TRBD1 (6 bases). CDR1 and CDR2 (germline): MNHEY, SMNVEV (reference sequence). The CDR3 is 15 residues long. The V and J ends lost 6 bases and 7 bases respectively, with 21 bases between them.

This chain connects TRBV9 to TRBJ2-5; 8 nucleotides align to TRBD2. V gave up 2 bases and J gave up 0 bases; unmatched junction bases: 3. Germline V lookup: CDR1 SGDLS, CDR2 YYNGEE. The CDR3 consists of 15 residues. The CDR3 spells CASSVGGGYQETQYF. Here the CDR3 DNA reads TGTGCCAGCAGCGTGGGCGGGGGGTACCAAGAGACCCAGTACTTC.